Only a few counts were recorded for the clone carrying this T cell receptor beta chain. The PBMCs were taken from approximately 9.7 ml of fresh peripheral blood. The V and J ends lost 7 bases and 1 base, in that order; junction bases with no gene match: 3. This CDR3 is built from 14 residues. The germline gives CDR1 DFQATT, CDR2 SNEGSKA (reference sequence). The TCR beta CDR3 regions underwent amplification using RNA transcripts as the source. An initial round of RT-PCR targeting the TCR CDR3 relied on the HTBI primer set. A single record per CDR3 protein comes from TCRdb applying MiXCR to the multiplex PCR reads. The table lists about 400,000 distinct CDR3 sequences, roughly 13% of them singletons. The data derive from a study of T cells in Graves' hyperthyroidism and ophthalmopathy.

The chain recombines TRBV20-1 with TRBJ2-1; 11 nucleotides align to TRBD2. The specimen sequenced was blood. This receptor was obtained from a man aged 50 to 60 with Graves' ophthalmopathy. The CDR3 is CSDSGRASYNEQFF. In DNA, the CDR3 is TGCAGTGATAGCGGGAGGGCATCCTACAATGAGCAGTTCTTC.